A selection of T cell receptor beta chains follows, all from one sample in a study of shared T cell receptors in the human thymus. Data came from immunoSEQ multiplex PCR; TCRdb stores just in-frame clones and leaves some out. Altogether roughly 500,000 clones are present, around 78% being singletons, with the ten largest covering around 0.012%. These sequences were also reported in another study, on human thymus T cells.

The sample was thymocytes. The receptor source for this set is a boy younger than two with a congenital heart defect. The conserved cysteine and the conserved F or W are not part of the CDR3 here. Each record gives: V gene, clone size, J gene, CDR3 protein. Size is stated for part of the rows, as once, few or many counts, or as a class when the clone is expanded.

>TRBV21-1|-|TRBJ2-7
ASSNPGEDYSYEQY
>TRBV19|once|TRBJ2-5
ASSWAREETQY
>TRBV7-6|-|TRBJ2-1
ASSLSRGGYNEQF
>TRBV19|-|TRBJ2-7
ASTGSSYEQY
>TRBV29-1|-|TRBJ2-6
SVRTGVSGANVLT
>TRBV4-1|once|TRBJ2-7
ASSQDPGQGISYEQY
>TRBV20-1|-|TRBJ1-2
SAPANYGYT
>TRBV2|-|TRBJ2-7
ASSDLGTSGRERTYEQY
>TRBV27|-|TRBJ2-4
ASAYRGDLAKNIQY
>TRBV6-1|-|TRBJ2-3
ASSESGGASTDTQY
>TRBV4-2|once|TRBJ2-3
ASSQGWGLPTDTQY
>TRBV5-4|-|TRBJ2-3
ASSSGLAGEDTQY
>TRBV10-1|-|TRBJ1-2
ASSSGTGDGYT
>TRBV5-1|-|TRBJ2-5
ASSVGYLQETQY
>TRBV25-1|-|TRBJ2-7
ASSGELAGGSYEQY
>TRBV5-1|-|TRBJ2-7
ASSLEAQGRDEQY
>TRBV28|-|TRBJ1-2
ASSLGHGRHGYT
>TRBV25-1|-|TRBJ1-1
ASSDRGPEAF
>TRBV7-6|-|TRBJ2-1
ASSSGVSEQF
>TRBV29-1|-|TRBJ2-3
SYKGTGAITDTQY
>TRBV30|-|TRBJ1-2
AWSQGVGGWAIGYT
>TRBV6-1|-|TRBJ2-7
ASSKSGTVSYEQY
>TRBV19|few|TRBJ2-7
ASSIDRRGGLAVEQY
>TRBV27|once|TRBJ2-6
ASGRDRGPSPGANVLT
>TRBV9|-|TRBJ2-7
ASSVEPASTYEQY
>TRBV2|-|TRBJ2-7
ASRGGRDGEQY
>TRBV27|-|TRBJ2-6
ASSSQAGANVLT
>TRBV5-1|-|TRBJ2-1
ASSLGLAHSSYNEQF
>TRBV27|-|TRBJ2-3
ASSLPSSTDTQY
>TRBV10-3|once|TRBJ1-2
AISDSGSGYYGYT
>TRBV29-1|-|TRBJ2-7
SVEKRLAGEYEQY
>TRBV4-1|-|TRBJ2-3
ASSLSPAGAGTDTQY
>TRBV7-2|-|TRBJ2-5
ASSSRTSGRLQETQY